This T cell receptor beta chain derives from a study of T cell responses to AZD1222 COVID-19 vaccine. General study points: Females outnumbered males among donors, who were mostly white British; clonal diversity was possibly underestimated. Spike was spanned by vaccine-associated CD4 TCRs, which were dominant at 160-218 and 743-854.

Unmatched junction bases numbered 4, after V lost 6 bases and J lost 1 base. Germline-derived CDR1 and CDR2 are LGHNA and YNFKEQ. This CDR3 is built from 15 residues. The protocol was immunoSEQ multiplex PCR, while the TCRdb copy is restricted to in-frame clones and leaves out a portion. Among more than 85,000 clones listed, about 88% were seen once. As regards this clone: The antigen is unknown.

This sequence was found in an adult in good health. The chain employs TRBV4-2 and TRBJ1-5; 9 bases are shared with TRBD1. The source material was peripheral blood, sampled on day 0 of AZD1222 vaccination. In nucleotides, the CDR3 is TGTGCCAGCAGACGGGACAGGGAGAGCAATCAGCCCCAGCATTTT. Protein: CASRRDRESNQPQHF.